These 30 T cell receptor beta chains came from one sample sequenced in a study of CD8 T cells in Susac syndrome. RNA totalling roughly 0.45 to 1 ug underwent reverse transcription with random hexamers. One entry per CDR3 protein, called by TCRdb with MiXCR from the immunoSEQ multiplex PCR reads. The sample contains 50,000 to 65,000 distinct CDR3 sequences, approximately 94% of which appear only once. The sequenced sample was CD8+ T cells from PBMCs. The receptors were sampled from a human donor in good health.

The rearrangement uses TRBV7-8 and TRBJ2-1, with D maybe TRBD2 (6 bases). CDR1 SGHVS and CDR2 FQNEAQ come from the germline V gene. The CDR3 extends over 16 amino acids. The V and J ends lost 5 bases and 0 bases respectively, with 14 bases between them. CDR3 amino acids: CASSRSGVLSYNEQFF. CDR3 DNA: TGTGCCAGCAGCAGATCGGGGGTACTCTCCTACAATGAGCAGTTCTTC.

The rearrangement links TRBV5-4 to TRBJ2-1; TRBD2 agrees at 15 bases. V shed 4 bases, J shed 3 bases, and the junction held 5 bases outside the gene matches. The CDR3 contains 17 residues. The germline V gene encodes CDR1 SGHNT and CDR2 YYREEE (reference sequence). The CDR3 region is CASSTGLAGGLYNEQFF. For the CDR3, the DNA is TGTGCCAGCAGCACAGGACTAGCGGGGGGGCTCTACAATGAGCAGTTCTTC.

The chain couples TRBV15 to TRBJ2-7; D is possibly TRBD2 (5 bases). Germline V lookup: CDR1 LNHNV, CDR2 YYDKDF (reference sequence). The V end lost 4 bases, the J end lost 2 bases, and 15 bases lay between the germline ends. The length of the CDR3 is 15 residues. This chain's CDR3 is CATSKWFAEAYEQYF. The CDR3 nucleotides read TGTGCCACCAGCAAGTGGTTCGCGGAGGCCTACGAGCAGTACTTC.

V is TRBV12-3 or TRBV12-4 and J is TRBJ2-2, with 9 bases identical to TRBD2. J lost 3 bases, V lost 5 bases, and 7 bases had no gene match. The CDR3 is made up of 16 amino acids. CDR3 bases: TGTGCCAGCAGTAAGACTAGCGGATCATACACCGGGGAGCTGTTTTTT. Its translation is CASSKTSGSYTGELFF.

This chain joins TRBV30 and TRBJ1-5, with D unclear. Germline CDR1 is GTSNPN and CDR2 is SVGIG (reference sequence). V was pared by 2 bases and J by 2 bases, with 10 bases between. This CDR3 is built from 14 residues. DNA for the CDR3: TGTGCCTGGAGTTTTCGAGCAGGCAATCAGCCCCAGCATTTT. Translation: CAWSFRAGNQPQHF. Using reference TRBV30 and TRBJ1-5 for the parts outside the CDR3, the full variable domain is SQTIHQWPATLVQPVGSPLSLECTVEGTSNPNLYWYRQAAGRGLQLLFYSVGIGQISSEVPQNLSASRPQDRQFILSSKKLLLSDSGFYLCAWSFRAGNQPQHFGDGTRLSIL.

V usage is TRBV7-9 and J usage is TRBJ2-1; D uncertain. The CDR3 runs 16 residues. The germline V gene has CDR1 SEHNR and CDR2 FQNEAQ (reference sequence). Trimming stripped 1 base from V and 0 bases from J, with 10 bases between. The CDR3 here is CASSLVTVSSYNEQFF. The CDR3 DNA sequence: TGTGCCAGCAGCTTAGTGACCGTGAGCTCCTACAATGAGCAGTTCTTC.

The gene calls are TRBV19 and TRBJ2-1; D may be TRBD2 (5 bases). This CDR3 region has 16 residues. The germline V gene has CDR1 LNHDA and CDR2 SQIVND (reference sequence). V was trimmed by 5 bases and J by 7 bases, leaving 21 bases between them. The CDR3 DNA reads as TGTGCCAGTAGTTCGTTAAATACCGGGATCACGAATGAGCAGTTCTTC. The encoded protein is CASSSLNTGITNEQFF.

This chain links TRBV4-1 with TRBJ2-2; D call uncertain. The V end lost 4 bases, the J end lost 2 bases, and 11 bases lay between the germline ends. Germline V gives CDR1 MGHRA, CDR2 YSYEKL. The CDR3 is 15 amino acids. CDR3 in DNA: TGCGCCAGCAGCCCGGCCGACGTCAACACCGGGGAGCTGTTTTTT. It translates to CASSPADVNTGELFF.

This clonotype has a handful of counts. The chain couples TRBV27 to TRBJ1-2; tentative D call: TRBD1 (5 bases). The CDR3 totals 14 residues. Germline V gene data show CDR1 as MNHEY and CDR2 as SMNVEV (reference sequence). Deletions cut 0 bases from V and 5 bases from J, with 10 bases between. The CDR3 coding sequence is TGTGCCAGCAGTTTATCGGGGACGGCGTATGGCTACACCTTC. The encoded protein is CASSLSGTAYGYTF.

The J gene is TRBJ2-3, the V gene TRBV7-8, with D possibly being TRBD1 (5 bases). This CDR3 is built from 15 residues. Germline-derived CDR1 and CDR2 are SGHVS and FQNEAQ. V lost 1 base and J 1 base, leaving 9 bases between the germline ends. The CDR3 spells CASSLDVGGTDTQYF. CDR3 nucleotide sequence: TGTGCCAGCAGCTTAGATGTAGGGGGCACAGATACGCAGTATTTT.

This chain links TRBV7-9 with TRBJ1-6, with no clear D. This CDR3 is built from 15 residues. The V end was cut by 8 bases, the J end by 6 bases, with 17 bases between. Germline CDR1 SEHNR, CDR2 FQNEAQ (reference sequence). CDR3 bases: TGTGCCAGCGGCTCCCGACGCGGGCTTAATTCACCCCTCCACTTT. Protein sequence: CASGSRRGLNSPLHF.

The chain employs TRBV27 and TRBJ2-6; a weak D match, TRBD1 (5 bases). Per the germline V gene, CDR1 is MNHEY and CDR2 is SMNVEV (reference sequence). The CDR3 is 18 residues long. Trimming shortened V by 5 bases and J by 0 bases, and 17 bases separated the two germline ends. The CDR3 DNA reads TGTGCCAGCAGTCCCGGAGACAGCTCCGTCTCTGGGGCCAACGTCCTGACTTTC. Amino acid sequence: CASSPGDSSVSGANVLTF.

This clonotype was observed a few times. This CDR3 reads CASSNREYTEAFF. As DNA, the CDR3 is TGTGCCAGCAGTAACCGGGAGTACACTGAAGCTTTCTTT. This chain connects TRBV6-1 to TRBJ1-1; D is uncertain. The CDR3 sequence is 13 residues long. Germline values: CDR1 MNHNS, CDR2 SASEGT. Trimming took 5 bases from V and 3 from J, leaving 10 bases between them.

The chain has TRBV7-9 and TRBJ1-3; 9 nucleotides align to TRBD1. CDR1 and CDR2 (germline): SEHNR, FQNEAQ (reference sequence). This CDR3 has 16 residues. Trimming removed 5 bases from V and 2 bases from J; junction bases left unmatched: 7. This chain's CDR3 is CASSRLGQGTGNTIYF. In nucleotides, the CDR3 is TGTGCCAGCAGCAGACTGGGACAGGGAACTGGAAACACCATATATTTT. Drawing the rest from reference TRBV7-9 and TRBJ1-3, the complete variable domain is DTGVSQNPRHKITKRGQNVTFRCDPISEHNRLYWYRQTLGQGPEFLTYFQNEAQLEKSRLLSDRFSAERPKGSFSTLEIQRTEQGDSAMYLCASSRLGQGTGNTIYFGEGSWLTVV.

This sequence joins TRBV29-1 and TRBJ2-1, with D perhaps TRBD2 (5 bases). Trimming cost V 4 bases and J 7 bases, with 5 bases left between them. CDR1 and CDR2 (germline): SQVTM, ANQGSEA. The CDR3 is 10 residues long. CDR3 DNA sequence: TGCAGCGTTGCGGGGAATGAGCAGTTCTTC. Translation gives CSVAGNEQFF.

V and J are TRBV20-1 and TRBJ2-5, with TRBD2 identical over 11 bases. J lost 3 bases, V lost 0 bases, and 0 bases had no gene match. The germline V gene encodes CDR1 DFQATT and CDR2 SNEGSKA (reference sequence). This CDR3 is 14 amino acids long. The CDR3 spells CSARETSGEETQYF. As DNA, the CDR3 is TGCAGTGCTAGAGAGACTAGCGGGGAAGAGACCCAGTACTTC.

The chain has TRBV28 and TRBJ2-7, with D tentatively TRBD2 (6 bases). CDR1 and CDR2 from the germline V gene are MDHEN and SYDVKM. This CDR3 contains 13 residues. Trimming pared 7 bases from V and 3 bases from J, leaving 13 bases between. The CDR3: CASTGPGDYEQYF. The CDR3 bases are TGTGCCAGCACGGGACCGGGGGACTACGAGCAGTACTTC.

The chain joins TRBV4-1 to TRBJ2-6; 10 bases are a match to TRBD1. The CDR3 runs 20 residues. V dropped 4 bases and J dropped 0; count of bases not matched to a gene: 12. Germline V gene lookup returns CDR1 MGHRA and CDR2 YSYEKL. The CDR3 DNA follows: TGCGCCAGCAGCCTTCACAGTCCCGGGACAGGGGTCTCTGGGGCCAACGTCCTGACTTTC. Protein product: CASSLHSPGTGVSGANVLTF.

This chain uses TRBV10-2 with TRBJ1-3, with unresolved D. The CDR3 contains 14 residues. The V gene lost 3 bases and the J gene lost 0 bases, with 6 bases spanning the gap. Per germline, CDR1 WSHSY and CDR2 SAAADI. CDR3 nucleotide sequence: TGCGCCAGCAGTGACGGAAACTCTGGAAACACCATATATTTT. This codes for CASSDGNSGNTIYF.

In its sample, this clonotype was seen once. V usage is TRBV29-1 and J usage is TRBJ2-1, with D hard to call. The CDR3 length is 12 residues. CDR1 is SQVTM and CDR2 is ANQGSEA in the germline V gene. The V and J ends lost 4 bases and 5 bases respectively, with 9 bases between them. For the CDR3, the DNA is TGCAGCGTTGGCCCCCGAGACAATGAGCAGTTCTTC. This sequence encodes CSVGPRDNEQFF.

V gene TRBV2 combines with J gene TRBJ2-1; 9 bases fit TRBD2. CDR1 and CDR2 from the germline V gene are SNHLY and FYNNEI. The CDR3 loop spans 14 amino acids. The trim removed 6 bases at V and 6 bases at J, leaving 6 bases unmatched. CDR3 protein: CASRASGATNEQFF. The DNA for the CDR3 is TGTGCCAGCAGAGCTAGCGGGGCTACCAATGAGCAGTTCTTC.

J is TRBJ1-3 and V is TRBV6-6; D ambiguous. Germline V CDR1 and CDR2: MNHNY, SVGAGI (reference sequence). There are 15 residues in the CDR3. V was cut by 8 bases and J by 2 bases, with 16 bases left in between. The CDR3: CASSLRAETGNTIYF. The CDR3 nucleotides are TGTGCCAGCTCCCTACGGGCCGAAACTGGAAACACCATATATTTT.

This rearrangement joins TRBV6-1 to TRBJ1-3; 7 nucleotides line up with TRBD1. V trimming: 2 bases; J trimming: 7 bases; junction bases outside the gene matches: 11. The CDR3 length is 16 residues. Looked up from germline, CDR1 is MNHNS and CDR2 is SASEGT. CDR3 amino acids: CASSERQGGFGNTIYF. CDR3 DNA sequence: TGTGCCAGCAGTGAACGGCAGGGGGGTTTTGGGAACACCATATATTTT.

The J gene is TRBJ1-1, the V gene TRBV19; 7 nucleotides line up with TRBD1. With 5 bases clipped from V and 3 bases from J, the junction kept 6 bases outside the gene matches. Germline CDR1 is LNHDA and CDR2 is SQIVND (reference sequence). CDR3 length equals 14 residues. The DNA for the CDR3 is TGTGCCAGTAGTCCGGAGGGACAGCACACTGAAGCTTTCTTT. Translated, it gives CASSPEGQHTEAFF.

This chain uses TRBV13 with TRBJ1-1; perhaps TRBD1 as D (5 bases). The CDR3 has 14 amino acids. V dropped 1 base and J dropped 1 base, with 7 bases sitting between them. Germline assignment: CDR1 PRHDT and CDR2 FYEKMQ (reference sequence). The CDR3 DNA reads as TGTGCCAGCAGCTTAGCAGGGCCGAACACTGAAGCTTTCTTT. This translates into CASSLAGPNTEAFF.

This chain links TRBV7-9 with TRBJ1-6, with D uncertain. The CDR3 length is 14 residues. Germline values: CDR1 SEHNR, CDR2 FQNEAQ (reference sequence). V was shortened by 1 base and J by 10 bases, with 11 bases between the two germline ends. The CDR3 DNA reads as TGTGCCAGCAGCTTAGGGGAAGGGAGCTCACCCCTCCACTTT. This encodes CASSLGEGSSPLHF.

The chain combines TRBV6-5 with TRBJ1-5; 7 bases are shared with TRBD1. CDR1 and CDR2 (germline): MNHEY, SVGAGI. J lost 6 bases, V lost 11 bases, and 10 bases had no gene match. This CDR3 has 13 amino acids. CDR3 protein: CAAGQGDGQPQHF. In nucleotides, the CDR3 is TGTGCCGCGGGGCAGGGGGACGGTCAGCCCCAGCATTTT.

The chain combines TRBV5-1 with TRBJ1-2; the match to TRBD1 covers 7 bases. Germline V gene sequence: CDR1 SGHRS, CDR2 YFSETQ. V gave up 5 bases and J gave up 0 bases; unmatched junction bases: 7. The CDR3 runs 15 residues. CDR3 sequence reads: CASREGQAPNYGYTF. CDR3 sequence (DNA): TGCGCCAGCAGGGAAGGACAGGCCCCTAACTATGGCTACACCTTC.

The chain employs TRBV7-9 and TRBJ2-5; D might be TRBD1 (6 bases). V lost 6 bases to trimming and J lost 5 bases, with 19 bases between them. The germline CDR1 and CDR2 sequences are SEHNR and FQNEAQ (reference sequence). This CDR3 has 15 residues. The CDR3, as DNA: TGTGCCAGCAGTCCGGCGGCAGGGGAGTTGGAGACCCAGTACTTC. It specifies CASSPAAGELETQYF.

The chain recombines TRBV7-8 with TRBJ2-7; 9 nucleotides match TRBD1. V dropped 1 base and J dropped 3; count of bases not matched to a gene: 7. The CDR3 has 16 residues. Germline CDR1 reads SGHVS; CDR2 reads FQNEAQ. The CDR3 reads CASSLDLGTGSYEQYF. As DNA, the CDR3 is TGTGCCAGCAGCTTAGATCTGGGGACAGGGAGCTACGAGCAGTACTTC.